This TCR beta chain was found in a study of cytomegalovirus exposure and HLA in healthy donors. The PCR made use of 60 Vbeta and 13 Jbeta primers. Using immunoSEQ multiplex PCR, the repertoire was profiled, and TCRdb retains in-frame clones only, with some absent. The repertoire holds 150,000 to 200,000 clones, with roughly 80% as singletons. The V gene's germline CDR1 is SGHDT and CDR2 YYEEEE. V shed 2 bases and J 0 bases; nucleotides not matched to a gene: 7. The CDR3 contains 16 residues. The TCR was taken from a woman between 50 and 59 years old in good health and CMV-seronegative. The J gene is TRBJ2-5, the V gene TRBV5-6; 7 bases agree with TRBD1. The specimen was PBMCs. The CDR3 nucleotides read TGTGCCAGCAGCTTCCTAGGACAGGCCAACCAAGAGACCCAGTACTTC. Protein product: CASSFLGQANQETQYF.